The 16 T cell receptor beta chains presented below share a single source sample, sequenced in a study of blood T cells in healthy people across ages. With a J-beta primer mix and a sample-barcoded 5' primer, a second PCR ran about 6 to 11 cycles. TCRdb re-called the 5' RACE reads through MiXCR, storing one row per CDR3 protein. The data show 850,000 to 1,000,000 distinct CDR3 sequences, with 45% to 50% seen just once and 13% held by the top ten. The sequencing input was blood. The receptors were sampled from a man aged 25-40 years in good health.

The rearrangement uses TRBV7-9 and TRBJ2-7, with unresolved D. The germline CDR1 and CDR2 sequences are SEHNR and FQNEAQ (reference sequence). Trimming removed 5 bases from V and 3 bases from J, with 14 bases in between. The CDR3 spans 14 residues. CDR3 region: CASSHDNSYYEQYF. In DNA form, the CDR3 reads TGTGCCAGCAGCCACGATAACTCTTACTACGAGCAGTACTTC.

This clonotype was seen only a few times. CDR3 DNA sequence: TGCAGTGCTAGAGAAGGGGTTGGTGGTGGCTACACCTTC. This translates into CSAREGVGGGYTF. The rearrangement links TRBV20-1 to TRBJ1-2, with a possible D match to TRBD1 (5 bases). Germline V gene data show CDR1 as DFQATT and CDR2 as SNEGSKA (reference sequence). The length of the CDR3 is 13 residues. Trimming stripped 0 bases from V and 7 bases from J, with 12 bases between.

This chain connects TRBV7-9 to TRBJ2-1; TRBD1 matches 9 bases. CDR3 length equals 15 residues. Germline CDR1 is SEHNR and CDR2 is FQNEAQ (reference sequence). J gave up 5 bases and V 5 bases, and 7 bases lay outside the gene matches. In nucleotides, the CDR3 is TGTGCCAGCAGCCACCGGGACAGGGTGAACAATGAGCAGTTCTTC. Translation gives CASSHRDRVNNEQFF.

This rearrangement joins TRBV20-1 to TRBJ1-2; no clear D. With 0 bases removed from V and 3 bases from J, the gap between germline ends came to 20 bases. This CDR3 has 17 amino acids. Per the germline V gene, CDR1 is DFQATT and CDR2 is SNEGSKA (reference sequence). The CDR3 spells CSARDLPGGPEHYGYTF. The CDR3 coding sequence is TGCAGTGCTAGAGACCTACCCGGCGGCCCTGAGCACTATGGCTACACCTTC.

The rearrangement uses TRBV5-1 and TRBJ2-1; D is possibly TRBD1 or TRBD2 (7 bases each). The CDR3 contains 14 residues. Trimming took 4 bases from V and 9 from J, leaving 17 bases between them. Germline V CDR1 and CDR2: SGHRS, YFSETQ. The CDR3 coding sequence is TGCGCCAGCAGCCGGGGGGACAGTCAAGGTGAGCAGTTCTTC. Its protein is CASSRGDSQGEQFF. Full variable domain (outside the CDR3, taken from reference TRBV5-1 and TRBJ2-1): KAGVTQTPRYLIKTRGQQVTLSCSPISGHRSVSWYQQTPGQGLQFLFEYFSETQRNKGNFPGRFSGRQFSNSRSEMNVSTLELGDSALYLCASSRGDSQGEQFFGPGTRLTVL.

The V call is TRBV28, the J call TRBJ2-1; perhaps TRBD2 as D (6 bases). V lost 5 bases to trimming and J lost 0 bases, with 11 bases between them. The CDR3 consists of 15 residues. Germline V gene data show CDR1 as MDHEN and CDR2 as SYDVKM. The CDR3 is CASSAPGVSYNEQFF. The CDR3 DNA is TGTGCCAGCAGTGCCCCGGGGGTCTCCTACAATGAGCAGTTCTTC.

This clonotype showed up just a few times. V and J are TRBV6-5 and TRBJ2-5; 11 nucleotides agree with TRBD2. The CDR3 is 14 amino acids. Unmatched junction bases numbered 4, after V lost 6 bases and J lost 4 bases. CDR1 and CDR2 (germline): MNHEY, SVGAGI. In nucleotides, the CDR3 is TGTGCCAGCAGCTCCGGGACTAGCGGAGAGACCCAGTACTTC. Translating it yields CASSSGTSGETQYF.

V usage is TRBV24-1 and J usage is TRBJ2-7; no reliable D call. Trimming shortened V by 4 bases and J by 0 bases, and 15 bases separated the two germline ends. Germline CDR1 is KGHDR and CDR2 is SFDVKD. The CDR3 is 16 amino acids. CDR3: CATSDHTRPYSYEQYF. As DNA, the CDR3 is TGTGCCACCAGTGACCACACGCGACCTTACTCCTACGAGCAGTACTTC.

As regards this clonotype: One junction end does not reproduce the germline sequence, and a read error may be involved. The V call is TRBV27, the J call TRBJ1-2; 8 nucleotides line up with TRBD1. Looked up from germline, CDR1 is MNHEY and CDR2 is SMNVEV (reference sequence). The CDR3 is 15 amino acids. This CDR3 reads CASSLIAGGAYGHTF. The CDR3 coding sequence is TGTGCCAGCAGTTTAATCGCAGGGGGCGCCTATGGCCACACCTTC.

The chain is built from TRBV7-2 and TRBJ2-1, with 13 bases that match TRBD2. Trimming took 5 bases from V and 6 from J; bases not matched to a gene: 7. CDR3 length: 16 amino acids. The germline V gene has CDR1 SGHTA and CDR2 FQGNSA. DNA of the CDR3: TGTGCCAGCAGCCCTACTAGCGGGGGGGCCGGCAATGAGCAGTTCTTC. Residues: CASSPTSGGAGNEQFF. Using reference TRBV7-2 and TRBJ2-1 for the parts outside the CDR3, the full variable domain is GAGVSQSPSNKVTEKGKDVELRCDPISGHTALYWYRQSLGQGLEFLIYFQGNSAPDKSGLPSDRFSAERTGGSVSTLTIQRTQQEDSAVYLCASSPTSGGAGNEQFFGPGTRLTVL.

The gene calls are TRBV29-1 and TRBJ2-7; possibly TRBD1 for D (5 bases). Germline loops: CDR1 SQVTM, CDR2 ANQGSEA. V was pared by 5 bases and J by 0 bases, with 11 bases between. The CDR3 consists of 13 residues. The CDR3 DNA sequence: TGCAGCGTTCAGGACACCTCCTCCTACGAGCAGTACTTC. Protein sequence: CSVQDTSSYEQYF.

The chain uses TRBV20-1 and TRBJ2-5; 10 nucleotides agree with TRBD2. This CDR3 is built from 15 residues. V gave up 1 base and J gave up 4 bases; unmatched junction bases: 6. Germline CDR1 is DFQATT and CDR2 is SNEGSKA (reference sequence). The CDR3 loop reads CSARALAGKGETQYF. CDR3 DNA sequence: TGCAGTGCTAGAGCACTAGCGGGAAAAGGAGAGACCCAGTACTTC.

V gene TRBV4-3 combines with J gene TRBJ2-7, with 9 bases fitting TRBD1. Germline V CDR1 and CDR2: LGHNA, YSLEER. With V trimmed by 0 bases and J by 6 bases, 9 bases remained unmatched. This CDR3 has 16 residues. The DNA for the CDR3 is TGCGCCAGCAGCCAAGATGTCGGGACAGGGCCCTCCGAGCAGTACTTC. The encoded protein is CASSQDVGTGPSEQYF.

The chain carries TRBV7-6 and TRBJ2-7; TRBD2 matches at 8 bases. There are 15 residues in the CDR3. Germline CDR1 reads SGHVS; CDR2 reads FNYEAQ. Germline trimming cut 5 bases from V and 6 bases from J; bases unmatched to any gene: 12. The CDR3 sequence is CASSPRTSSSSEQYF. The CDR3 nucleotides are TGTGCCAGCAGCCCGAGGACTAGCTCTTCGAGCGAGCAGTACTTC.

V and J are TRBV4-3 and TRBJ2-3, with 8 nucleotides matching TRBD1. This CDR3 has 15 amino acids. Germline lookup yields CDR1 LGHNA and CDR2 YSLEER. Losses at the gene ends were 5 bases for V and 6 bases for J; bases not matched to a gene: 10. The CDR3 DNA is TGCGCCAGCAGCGATCCTGGACAGGGTGACGATACGCAGTATTTT. Translating it yields CASSDPGQGDDTQYF.

The chain combines TRBV13 with TRBJ2-5; 9 nucleotides align to TRBD1. The closer fit of TRBJ2-7 to the DNA end suggests the J call may be wrong. The CDR3 consists of 15 residues. CDR1 PRHDT and CDR2 FYEKMQ come from the germline V gene (reference sequence). CDR3 DNA sequence: TGTGCCAGCGCATCGACGGGACAGGGTGACCACGAGCAGTACTTC. Its protein product is CASASTGQGDHEQYF.